These 26 T cell receptor beta chains were sequenced from one sample in a study of shared T cell receptors in the human thymus. The method was immunoSEQ multiplex PCR; TCRdb's version includes in-frame clones alone and lacks a portion of them. The sample has 550,000 to 800,000 clones, approximately 83% seen once; the top ten hold 0.008% to 0.011%. The same sample was also used in a study of human thymus T cells.

Sequenced: thymocytes. All receptors come from a girl in the first two years of life with a congenital heart defect.

This clone was recorded once. The gene calls are TRBV27 and TRBJ1-1; D is possibly TRBD1 (6 bases). This CDR3 spans 13 amino acids. Per germline, CDR1 MNHEY and CDR2 SMNVEV (reference sequence). The V end was cut by 3 bases, the J end by 5 bases, with 10 bases between. The CDR3 coding sequence is TGTGCCAGCAGTTTGAAAAGGGGGACTGAAGCTTTCTTT. Protein sequence: CASSLKRGTEAFF.

This clone has just a few counts. The gene calls are TRBV5-1 and TRBJ2-1; 10 bases are a match to TRBD2. Germline lookup yields CDR1 SGHRS and CDR2 YFSETQ. The trim removed 0 bases at V and 7 bases at J, leaving 13 bases unmatched. CDR3 size: 18 residues. This chain's CDR3 is CASSLAWIAGGHRNEQFF. CDR3 DNA sequence: TGCGCCAGCAGCTTGGCCTGGATAGCGGGGGGCCATCGGAATGAGCAGTTCTTC.

This sequence joins TRBV4-1 and TRBJ2-3, with 10 bases aligning to TRBD2. Germline-derived CDR1 and CDR2 are MGHRA and YSYEKL. The CDR3 length is 19 residues. The V and J ends lost 0 bases and 3 bases, in that order; junction bases with no gene match: 12. The CDR3 DNA follows: TGCGCCAGCAGCCAAGATCGGGAGCGGGGGGGCGGGTGGACAGATACGCAGTATTTT. Protein product: CASSQDRERGGGWTDTQYF.

The J gene is TRBJ1-4, the V gene TRBV7-8; D ambiguous. V was trimmed by 5 bases and J by 5 bases, leaving 18 bases between them. The CDR3 contains 16 residues. The germline V gene has CDR1 SGHVS and CDR2 FQNEAQ. The CDR3 region is CASSRETVALNEKLFF. CDR3 nucleotides: TGTGCCAGCAGCCGCGAAACGGTCGCCTTGAATGAAAAACTGTTTTTT. The full variable domain, in which reference TRBV7-8 and TRBJ1-4 provide the parts outside the CDR3, is GAGVSQSPRYKVAKRGQDVALRCDPISGHVSLFWYQQALGQGPEFLTYFQNEAQLDKSGLPSDRFFAERPEGSVSTLKIQRTQQEDSAVYLCASSRETVALNEKLFFGSGTQLSVL.

The V gene is TRBV23-1, the J gene TRBJ2-7; possible D gene TRBD1, 5 bases. TRBV23-1 is an ORF, with its function uncertain. The V end was cut by 6 bases, the J end by 9 bases, with 12 bases between. The CDR3 has 11 residues. DNA of the CDR3: TGCGCCAGCAGACCCCAGGGCTGGCAGTACTTC. Its translation: CASRPQGWQYF.

For this clone: The junction departs from the called germline gene at one end, perhaps through a read error. DNA of the CDR3: TGTGCTAGCAGCGACCCGGGACAGGGGGCGTCTGGGGCCAACGTCCTGACTTTC. Protein: CASSDPGQGASGANVLTF. The chain has TRBV7-7 and TRBJ2-6; the match to TRBD1 covers 12 bases. The CDR3 runs 18 residues. Germline CDR1 is SSHAT and CDR2 is FNYEAQ (reference sequence).

The chain links TRBV5-1 to TRBJ1-1; weak D call: TRBD1 (6 bases). V was pared by 1 base and J by 7 bases, with 14 bases between. This CDR3 has 14 amino acids. In germline, CDR1 is SGHRS, CDR2 YFSETQ. The CDR3 loop reads CASSLPGQGHEAFF. Written as DNA, the CDR3 is TGCGCCAGCAGCTTGCCGGGACAAGGGCATGAAGCTTTCTTT.

This clone was detected only a few times. The chain couples TRBV4-3 to TRBJ2-4; 9 bases line up with TRBD1. This CDR3 region has 13 residues. CDR1 LGHNA and CDR2 YSLEER come from the germline V gene. Losses at the gene ends were 11 bases for V and 8 bases for J; bases not matched to a gene: 10. In nucleotides, the CDR3 is TGCGCCGCCGCCCCTTGGACAGGGGACATTCAGTACTTC. It specifies CAAAPWTGDIQYF.

The chain uses TRBV12-5 and TRBJ1-1, with D tentatively TRBD1 (6 bases). The CDR3 length is 13 residues. V lost 6 bases and J lost 8, with 16 bases in between. In germline, CDR1 is LGHNT, CDR2 FRNRAP. The CDR3 DNA follows: TGTGCTAGTGGGAAACAGGGAGGGTTAGAAGCTTTCTTT. It specifies CASGKQGGLEAFF.

The genes are TRBV7-2 and TRBJ2-2; 8 bases fit TRBD2. Per the germline V gene, CDR1 is SGHTA and CDR2 is FQGNSA. Unmatched junction bases numbered 10, after V lost 5 bases and J lost 5 bases. The CDR3 consists of 16 residues. CDR3 loop: CASSPFTGGPTGELFF. The DNA of the CDR3 is TGTGCCAGCAGCCCTTTTACGGGGGGGCCGACCGGGGAGCTGTTTTTT.

The J gene is TRBJ2-3, the V gene TRBV14; tentatively, D is TRBD1 (5 bases). Germline loops: CDR1 SGHDN, CDR2 FVKESK. The CDR3 loop spans 17 amino acids. Trimming left V 4 bases short and J 6 bases short, with 23 bases between. CDR3 residues: CASSPRLEGEPLDTQYF. CDR3 DNA: TGTGCCAGCAGCCCAAGGCTGGAAGGGGAACCCTTGGATACGCAGTATTTT.

The J gene is TRBJ2-7, the V gene TRBV7-9; maybe TRBD2 (5 bases). Germline CDR1 SEHNR, CDR2 FQNEAQ (reference sequence). The CDR3 contains 14 residues. V shed 4 bases and J shed 7 bases, with 17 bases lying between them. CDR3 bases: TGTGCCAGCAGCTCCCTACTAGTCCCTAGGGAGCAGTACTTC. Translation gives CASSSLLVPREQYF.

This chain connects TRBV19 to TRBJ2-5; possibly TRBD2 for D (6 bases). Germline assignment: CDR1 LNHDA and CDR2 SQIVND (reference sequence). Between the trimmed V and J ends, which lost 8 bases and 3 bases, there was a span of 19 bases. The CDR3 runs to 15 residues. CDR3 in amino acids: CASRVKAGSEETQYF. CDR3 bases: TGTGCCAGTCGGGTGAAGGCGGGGTCGGAAGAGACCCAGTACTTC.

The rearrangement uses TRBV19 and TRBJ2-3; D might be TRBD2 (6 bases). There are 13 residues in the CDR3. Germline assignment: CDR1 LNHDA and CDR2 SQIVND (reference sequence). The CDR3 spells CASSDDGTDTQYF. The CDR3 nucleotides read TGTGCATCTAGCGACGATGGGACAGATACGCAGTATTTT.

V is TRBV19 and J is TRBJ2-2; D gene ambiguous. This CDR3 is built from 15 residues. Trimming took off 2 bases at V and 6 bases at J, with 13 bases between the two ends. Germline V gene lookup returns CDR1 LNHDA and CDR2 SQIVND (reference sequence). The CDR3 sequence: CASSIRQQSPGELFF. CDR3 DNA sequence: TGTGCCAGTAGTATACGGCAACAGTCCCCCGGGGAGCTGTTTTTT.

The chain combines TRBV4-1 with TRBJ1-1, with a weak D call TRBD1 (5 bases). With 0 bases removed from V and 0 bases from J, the gap between germline ends came to 17 bases. CDR1 is MGHRA, CDR2 YSYEKL, per germline. This CDR3 contains 18 residues. The CDR3 reads CASSQDWGWCGMNTEAFF. The DNA for the CDR3 is TGCGCCAGCAGCCAAGATTGGGGCTGGTGTGGCATGAACACTGAAGCTTTCTTT.

The chain joins TRBV6-5 to TRBJ1-2, with a tentative D call TRBD1 (6 bases). Germline CDR1 is MNHEY and CDR2 is SVGAGI. The CDR3 contains 13 residues. Trimming cost V 6 bases and J 4 bases, with 12 bases left between them. CDR3 bases: TGTGCCAGCAGCTTAGACAGGACCTATGGCTACACCTTC. The encoded protein is CASSLDRTYGYTF.

V gene TRBV4-1 combines with J gene TRBJ2-4, with 7 bases fitting TRBD2. The CDR3 has 17 amino acids. CDR1 and CDR2 from the germline V gene are MGHRA and YSYEKL. Trimming at V came to 0 bases and at J to 3 bases, leaving 8 bases not matched to a gene. CDR3 amino acids: CASSQDVQGGGKNIQYF. The DNA of the CDR3 is TGCGCCAGCAGCCAAGATGTGCAGGGCGGGGGCAAAAACATTCAGTACTTC.

This chain links TRBV25-1 with TRBJ1-2, with a tentative D call TRBD1 (6 bases). Per the germline V gene, CDR1 is MGHDK and CDR2 is SYGVNS. The CDR3 is 14 amino acids. V was trimmed by 3 bases and J by 8 bases, leaving 16 bases between them. In DNA, the CDR3 is TGTGCCAGCAGTGACAGGGGATACTCTTCGGGCTACACCTTC. Translation: CASSDRGYSSGYTF.

The chain links TRBV27 to TRBJ2-7; 8 nucleotides align to TRBD2. The germline CDR1 and CDR2 sequences are MNHEY and SMNVEV (reference sequence). This CDR3 region has 15 residues. Losses at the gene ends were 6 bases for V and 0 bases for J; bases not matched to a gene: 7. Written as DNA, the CDR3 is TGTGCCAGCAGCCCTACGGGGGGGAGCTCCTACGAGCAGTACTTC. This sequence encodes CASSPTGGSSYEQYF.

This chain links TRBV19 with TRBJ2-2; no reliable D call. The germline V gene encodes CDR1 LNHDA and CDR2 SQIVND (reference sequence). Trimming left V 5 bases short and J 1 base short, with 17 bases between. The CDR3 has 17 residues. CDR3 coding DNA: TGTGCCAGTAGTCTCCCGTCCGTCCCTCGGAACACCGGGGAGCTGTTTTTT. Translation gives CASSLPSVPRNTGELFF.

The genes are TRBV19 and TRBJ1-1; D is undetermined. The length of the CDR3 is 12 residues. Germline-derived CDR1 and CDR2 are LNHDA and SQIVND (reference sequence). V lost 7 bases and J lost 7, with 13 bases in between. CDR3 bases: TGTGCCAGTATGCTGGGCCCTAATGAAGCTTTCTTT. Translation: CASMLGPNEAFF. Together with reference TRBV19 and TRBJ1-1, the CDR3 gives the full variable domain: DGGITQSPKYLFRKEGQNVTLSCEQNLNHDAMYWYRQDPGQGLRLIYYSQIVNDFQKGDIAEGYSVSREKKESFPLTVTSAQKNPTAFYLCASMLGPNEAFFGQGTRLTVV.

This chain joins TRBV25-1 and TRBJ2-2, with D perhaps matching TRBD2 (7 bases). Germline CDR1 and CDR2: MGHDK and SYGVNS. CDR3 size: 16 residues. The germline V and J ends were trimmed by 1 base and 6 bases, with 15 bases remaining between them. The CDR3 loop reads CASSEFWGAGAGELFF. The CDR3 nucleotides read TGTGCCAGCAGTGAATTCTGGGGGGCGGGGGCCGGGGAGCTGTTTTTT.

The chain uses TRBV2 and TRBJ1-1, with TRBD1 matching 8 bases. This CDR3 has 14 amino acids. V lost 3 bases to trimming and J lost 6 bases; unmatched junction nucleotides: 6. Germline CDR1 and CDR2: SNHLY and FYNNEI. DNA of the CDR3: TGTGCCAGCAGTGAGGACGACAGGGGCGCTGAAGCTTTCTTT. This gives the protein CASSEDDRGAEAFF. The entire variable domain, with the rest obtained from reference TRBV2 and TRBJ1-1, is as follows: EPEVTQTPSHQVTQMGQEVILRCVPISNHLYFYWYRQILGQKVEFLVSFYNNEISEKSEIFDDQFSVERPDGSNFTLKIRSTKLEDSAMYFCASSEDDRGAEAFFGQGTRLTVV.

This chain connects TRBV15 to TRBJ1-2; D might be TRBD1 (6 bases). From germline, CDR1 is LNHNV and CDR2 YYDKDF (reference sequence). There are 14 residues in the CDR3. Trimming took off 1 base at V and 3 bases at J, with 9 bases between the two ends. CDR3 bases: TGTGCCACCAGCAGAGGGGGGGGCTACTATGGCTACACCTTC. Its translation: CATSRGGGYYGYTF.

V and J are TRBV5-6 and TRBJ2-5, with 10 bases aligning to TRBD1. The junction had 3 bases not matched to a gene; V was cut back by 2 bases and J by 5 bases. Germline CDR1 and CDR2: SGHDT and YYEEEE. The CDR3 covers 14 residues. In DNA, the CDR3 is TGTGCCAGCAGCTTCCGGGACAGGGGCGAGACCCAGTACTTC. Translated: CASSFRDRGETQYF.